The sequence of this TCR beta chain was determined in a study of T cell responses to AZD1222 COVID-19 vaccine. Germline V gene data show CDR1 as SGHNT and CDR2 as YENEEA. The CDR3 is 13 amino acids. V shed 4 bases and J shed 5 bases, with 9 bases lying between them. The method was immunoSEQ multiplex PCR; TCRdb's version includes in-frame clones alone and lacks a portion of them. The sample yields about 150,000 clones, approximately 90% seen once. Sequencing used peripheral blood, obtained on day 0 of AZD1222 vaccination. The chain carries TRBV11-3 and TRBJ1-5; no firm D call. This clonotype was obtained from an adult in good health. The CDR3 loop reads CASSSQVDQPQHF. DNA of the CDR3: TGTGCCAGCAGCTCCCAAGTGGATCAGCCCCAGCATTTT. Using reference TRBV11-3 and TRBJ1-5 for the parts outside the CDR3, the full variable domain is EAGVVQSPRYKIIEKKQPVAFWCNPISGHNTLYWYLQNLGQGPELLIRYENEEAVDDSQLPKDRFSAERLKGVDSTLKIQPAELGDSAVYLCASSSQVDQPQHFGDGTRLSIL.